A selection of T cell receptor beta chains follows, all from one sample in a study of blood T cell repertoires in COVID-19. Method: immunoSEQ multiplex PCR; TCRdb's copy keeps in-frame clones and lacks some. The table lists more than 45,000 clones, approximately 89% of them singletons. What was sequenced was peripheral blood. The receptors were sampled from a man in his fifties or sixties with active or convalescent COVID-19. Both conserved end residues are part of each CDR3. The D gene is left open where the match is weak. Where a row states a size, it is once, few, many or the class of an expanded clone; other rows omit it.

d_call	v_call	j_call	clone_size	cdr3_aa	cdr3_nt
TRBD2	TRBV28	TRBJ2-1	-	CASSRDYYNEQFF	TGTGCCAGCAGTCGGGACTATTACAATGAGCAGTTCTTC
-	TRBV3-1/TRBV3-2	TRBJ2-7	-	CASSQDRTLSYEQYF	TGTGCCAGCAGCCAAGACAGAACCCTCTCCTACGAGCAGTACTTC
-	TRBV5-5	TRBJ2-1	-	CASSRTAQNSYNEQFF	TGTGCCAGCAGCAGGACAGCACAAAACTCCTACAATGAGCAGTTCTTC
-	TRBV28	TRBJ2-7	-	CASSLSTGFSYEQYF	TGTGCCAGCAGTTTATCAACAGGGTTCTCCTACGAGCAGTACTTC
TRBD1	TRBV5-1	TRBJ1-2	-	CASSVGQGNGYTF	TGCGCCAGCAGCGTGGGACAGGGTAATGGCTACACCTTC
-	TRBV5-1	TRBJ2-6	-	CASSLDRLSGANVLTF	TGCGCCAGCAGCTTGGATCGACTCTCTGGGGCCAACGTCCTGACTTTC
-	TRBV7-9	TRBJ1-3	-	CASSPGGSAGNTIYF	TGTGCCAGCAGCCCCGGGGGGAGTGCTGGAAACACCATATATTTT
-	TRBV27	TRBJ1-4	-	CASTARRGEKLFF	TGTGCCAGCACCGCCAGACGGGGTGAAAAACTGTTTTTT
TRBD1	TRBV5-1	TRBJ2-5	-	CASSLGDSVETQYF	TGCGCCAGCAGCTTGGGGGACAGCGTGGAGACCCAGTACTTC
-	TRBV6-1	TRBJ1-2	-	CASSEDSTRRAYGYTF	TGTGCCAGCAGTGAAGACTCGACCAGGCGAGCTTATGGCTACACCTTC
-	TRBV21-1	TRBJ1-6	few	CASSKGTGFQLANSPLHF	TGTGCCAGCAGCAAAGGGACAGGGTTCCAATTAGCCAATTCACCCCTCCACTTT
-	TRBV5-1	TRBJ2-3	-	CASSLAVGGSGTDTQYF	TGCGCCAGCAGCTTGGCGGTCGGGGGATCGGGCACAGATACGCAGTATTTT
TRBD1	TRBV11-2	TRBJ1-3	-	CASSLGQGGGNTIYF	TGTGCCAGCAGCTTAGGACAGGGTGGTGGAAACACCATATATTTT
-	TRBV10-3	TRBJ1-3	-	CAISETGHFSGNTIYF	TGTGCCATCAGTGAGACAGGACATTTCTCTGGAAACACCATATATTTT
-	TRBV11-2	TRBJ2-3	once	CASSRGASTDTQYF	TGTGCCAGCAGCCGGGGGGCTAGCACAGATACGCAGTATTTT
TRBD1	TRBV7-3	TRBJ2-6	once	CASSLIDPGTGISGANVLTF	TGTGCCAGCAGCTTAATAGACCCCGGGACAGGGATCTCTGGGGCCAACGTCCTGACTTTC
-	TRBV19	TRBJ1-1	-	CASTPTQENTEAFF	TGTGCCAGTACGCCTACCCAGGAGAACACTGAAGCTTTCTTT
-	TRBV12-3/TRBV12-4	TRBJ2-7	-	CASTLGDGMEQYF	TGTGCCAGCACCCTAGGGGATGGGATGGAGCAGTACTTC
TRBD1	TRBV7-9	TRBJ2-7	-	CASSPGQHSYEQYF	TGTGCCAGCAGCCCGGGACAGCACTCCTACGAGCAGTACTTC
-	TRBV5-1	TRBJ1-1	-	CASSLAGDEAFF	TGCGCCAGCAGCTTGGCAGGGGATGAAGCTTTCTTT
TRBD1	TRBV5-6	TRBJ2-7	-	CASSPKGAGVYEQYF	TGTGCCAGCAGCCCAAAGGGGGCAGGGGTCTACGAGCAGTACTTC
TRBD2	TRBV19	TRBJ2-1	-	CASSIGTSGGNEQFF	TGTGCCAGTAGTATAGGGACTAGCGGGGGCAATGAGCAGTTCTTC
-	TRBV2	TRBJ2-5	-	CASTGFEETQYF	TGTGCCAGCACAGGGTTTGAAGAGACCCAGTACTTC
TRBD1	TRBV27	TRBJ1-5	-	CASSLYRGGNQPQHF	TGTGCCAGCAGTTTATACAGGGGCGGCAATCAGCCCCAGCATTTT
-	TRBV9	TRBJ1-1	-	CASSATPGGTEAFF	TGTGCCAGCAGCGCCACGCCAGGTGGGACTGAAGCTTTCTTT
TRBD2	TRBV10-1	TRBJ2-1	-	CASSIPGTSENEQFF	TGCGCCAGCAGTATTCCTGGGACTAGCGAAAATGAGCAGTTCTTC
TRBD1	TRBV18	TRBJ2-3	-	CASSPPGQALTDTQYF	TGTGCCAGCTCACCACCGGGACAGGCCCTCACAGATACGCAGTATTTT
-	TRBV28	TRBJ2-3	-	CASPPPGSTDTQYF	TGTGCCAGCCCCCCCCCGGGTAGCACAGATACGCAGTATTTT
-	TRBV5-1	TRBJ2-7	-	CASSLRGFDYEQYF	TGCGCCAGCAGCTTGAGGGGGTTTGACTACGAGCAGTACTTC
TRBD2	TRBV5-4	TRBJ2-3	-	CASSPASGGEADTQYF	TGTGCCAGCAGCCCAGCTAGCGGGGGGGAAGCAGATACGCAGTATTTT
TRBD1	TRBV6-1	TRBJ2-1	-	CASSDWDREFF	TGTGCCAGCAGTGATTGGGACAGGGAGTTCTTC
TRBD1	TRBV9	TRBJ2-1	few	CASSPGQGEEGEQFF	TGTGCCAGCAGCCCAGGACAGGGGGAAGAGGGTGAGCAGTTCTTC
TRBD1	TRBV7-9	TRBJ1-5	-	CASSSTTGGDQPQHF	TGTGCCAGCAGCTCAACCACAGGGGGGGATCAGCCCCAGCATTTT
-	TRBV6-5	TRBJ2-7	once	CASSYSGESYEQYF	TGTGCCAGCAGTTACTCGGGCGAGTCCTACGAGCAGTACTTC
-	TRBV29-1	TRBJ2-7	-	CSVYKGDSYEQYF	TGCAGCGTCTACAAGGGGGACTCCTACGAGCAGTACTTC
-	TRBV28	TRBJ1-2	few	CATTISVEAVTF	TGTGCCACCACTATATCGGTAGAGGCCGTGACCTTC
-	TRBV7-3	TRBJ2-5	-	CASSKGDRETQYF	TGTGCCAGCAGCAAGGGAGATAGGGAGACCCAGTACTTC
TRBD2	TRBV7-6	TRBJ2-5	-	CASSLISGTSGDPQETQYF	TGTGCCAGCAGCTTAATATCGGGGACTAGCGGGGACCCCCAAGAGACCCAGTACTTC
TRBD1	TRBV19	TRBJ2-2	-	CASSAPGQGASGELFF	TGTGCCAGTAGTGCACCGGGACAGGGGGCGAGCGGGGAGCTGTTTTTT
-	TRBV10-3	TRBJ1-2	-	CASSRGRGYTF	TGTGCCTCTTCACGGGGGAGAGGCTACACCTTC
-	TRBV5-5	TRBJ1-4	-	CASSLEQDRNEKLFF	TGTGCCAGCAGCTTGGAACAGGACCGTAATGAAAAACTGTTTTTT
TRBD2	TRBV5-1	TRBJ2-5	-	CASSLEASGGETQYF	TGCGCCAGCAGCTTGGAGGCTAGCGGAGGGGAGACCCAGTACTTC
-	TRBV5-6	TRBJ2-7	-	CASSSLVQGGVREQYF	TGTGCCAGCAGCTCCCTGGTGCAGGGCGGGGTTCGCGAGCAGTACTTC
TRBD1	TRBV6-1	TRBJ1-1	-	CASSALGTGGAGTEAFF	TGTGCCAGCAGTGCCCTCGGGACAGGGGGCGCGGGCACTGAAGCTTTCTTT
TRBD1	TRBV30	TRBJ1-2	once	CAWSVTGGGYTF	TGTGCCTGGAGTGTCACAGGGGGTGGCTACACCTTC
-	TRBV6-4	TRBJ2-2	-	CASSPTGFAGELFF	TGTGCCAGCAGCCCTACAGGGTTTGCCGGGGAGCTGTTTTTT
-	TRBV7-2	TRBJ2-1	-	CASSLWGRVGEQFF	TGTGCCAGCAGCTTATGGGGCAGGGTTGGTGAGCAGTTCTTC
TRBD2	TRBV7-2	TRBJ2-1	-	CASSPGTTYNEQFF	TGTGCCAGCAGCCCCGGGACTACCTACAATGAGCAGTTCTTC
TRBD2	TRBV18	TRBJ2-3	-	CASSPPSGTGDTQYF	TGTGCCAGCTCACCGCCTAGCGGGACCGGCGATACGCAGTATTTT
TRBD2	TRBV6-6	TRBJ2-1	few	CASKKAGSSYNEQFF	TGTGCCAGCAAAAAAGCGGGGAGCTCCTACAATGAGCAGTTCTTC
-	TRBV28	TRBJ1-5	-	CASSLLSSNQPQHF	TGTGCCAGCAGTTTGCTCAGTAGCAATCAGCCCCAGCATTTT
-	TRBV4-1	TRBJ1-5	few	CASSQTVQGGQPQHF	TGCGCCAGCAGCCAAACGGTGCAGGGCGGACAGCCCCAGCATTTT
TRBD2	TRBV30	TRBJ2-7	-	CAWSAGLGVYEQYF	TGTGCCTGGAGTGCGGGACTAGGGGTCTACGAGCAGTACTTC
TRBD1	TRBV29-1	TRBJ1-4	-	CSVGTGYEKLFF	TGCAGCGTTGGGACAGGGTATGAAAAACTGTTTTTT
-	TRBV7-9	TRBJ2-7	-	CASSLTGGEQYF	TGTGCCAGCAGCTTAACCGGCGGCGAGCAGTACTTC